This T cell receptor (beta chain) was documented in a study of OX40 agonist ivuxolimab in advanced cancers. Sequencing was performed with immunoSEQ multiplex PCR; in TCRdb, only in-frame clones are kept and a portion is missing. The data hold tens of thousands of clones, with 65% to 85% observed a single time. The CDR3 is made up of 15 amino acids. The germline V gene encodes CDR1 MNHEY and CDR2 SMNVEV (reference sequence). The clonotype originates from an adult with an advanced solid tumor such as melanoma, head and neck, liver or kidney cancer. The chain couples TRBV27 to TRBJ2-5; perhaps D is TRBD1 or TRBD2 (6 bases each). The end of the DNA fits TRBJ2-7 better, so the J call may be wrong. Sequenced here: CD4+ or CD8+ T cells sorted from blood, sampled in a trial of the OX40 agonist ivuxolimab. CDR3: CASSLEGRGSYEQYF. The CDR3 DNA reads as TGTGCCAGCAGTTTGGAGGGCAGGGGTTCCTACGAGCAGTACTTC.